This T cell receptor (beta chain) was captured in a study of immune evolution from preneoplasia to lung adenocarcinoma. Study findings and constraints: Normal lung had the highest top T cell clone frequencies.

Per germline, CDR1 MDHEN and CDR2 SYDVKM. V dropped 2 bases and J dropped 3 bases, with 16 bases sitting between them. The CDR3 extends over 17 amino acids. Remarks on this clone: What it binds is not known.

After pathologic assessment, macro-dissection selected premalignant or tumor cells for extraction. Here immunoSEQ multiplex PCR was the method, and the copy in TCRdb shows in-frame clones only, minus some. Altogether thousands of clones are present, 79% being singletons, with the ten largest covering roughly 5.7%. The sequence was obtained from a person aged 50-69 years with lung adenocarcinoma. V gene TRBV28 combines with J gene TRBJ1-4; D is undetermined. Sequenced: FFPE minimally invasive lung adenocarcinoma tissue. CDR3 loop: CASSLPGGPAANEKLFF. The CDR3 bases are TGTGCCAGCAGTTTACCGGGAGGTCCTGCGGCTAATGAAAAACTGTTTTTT.